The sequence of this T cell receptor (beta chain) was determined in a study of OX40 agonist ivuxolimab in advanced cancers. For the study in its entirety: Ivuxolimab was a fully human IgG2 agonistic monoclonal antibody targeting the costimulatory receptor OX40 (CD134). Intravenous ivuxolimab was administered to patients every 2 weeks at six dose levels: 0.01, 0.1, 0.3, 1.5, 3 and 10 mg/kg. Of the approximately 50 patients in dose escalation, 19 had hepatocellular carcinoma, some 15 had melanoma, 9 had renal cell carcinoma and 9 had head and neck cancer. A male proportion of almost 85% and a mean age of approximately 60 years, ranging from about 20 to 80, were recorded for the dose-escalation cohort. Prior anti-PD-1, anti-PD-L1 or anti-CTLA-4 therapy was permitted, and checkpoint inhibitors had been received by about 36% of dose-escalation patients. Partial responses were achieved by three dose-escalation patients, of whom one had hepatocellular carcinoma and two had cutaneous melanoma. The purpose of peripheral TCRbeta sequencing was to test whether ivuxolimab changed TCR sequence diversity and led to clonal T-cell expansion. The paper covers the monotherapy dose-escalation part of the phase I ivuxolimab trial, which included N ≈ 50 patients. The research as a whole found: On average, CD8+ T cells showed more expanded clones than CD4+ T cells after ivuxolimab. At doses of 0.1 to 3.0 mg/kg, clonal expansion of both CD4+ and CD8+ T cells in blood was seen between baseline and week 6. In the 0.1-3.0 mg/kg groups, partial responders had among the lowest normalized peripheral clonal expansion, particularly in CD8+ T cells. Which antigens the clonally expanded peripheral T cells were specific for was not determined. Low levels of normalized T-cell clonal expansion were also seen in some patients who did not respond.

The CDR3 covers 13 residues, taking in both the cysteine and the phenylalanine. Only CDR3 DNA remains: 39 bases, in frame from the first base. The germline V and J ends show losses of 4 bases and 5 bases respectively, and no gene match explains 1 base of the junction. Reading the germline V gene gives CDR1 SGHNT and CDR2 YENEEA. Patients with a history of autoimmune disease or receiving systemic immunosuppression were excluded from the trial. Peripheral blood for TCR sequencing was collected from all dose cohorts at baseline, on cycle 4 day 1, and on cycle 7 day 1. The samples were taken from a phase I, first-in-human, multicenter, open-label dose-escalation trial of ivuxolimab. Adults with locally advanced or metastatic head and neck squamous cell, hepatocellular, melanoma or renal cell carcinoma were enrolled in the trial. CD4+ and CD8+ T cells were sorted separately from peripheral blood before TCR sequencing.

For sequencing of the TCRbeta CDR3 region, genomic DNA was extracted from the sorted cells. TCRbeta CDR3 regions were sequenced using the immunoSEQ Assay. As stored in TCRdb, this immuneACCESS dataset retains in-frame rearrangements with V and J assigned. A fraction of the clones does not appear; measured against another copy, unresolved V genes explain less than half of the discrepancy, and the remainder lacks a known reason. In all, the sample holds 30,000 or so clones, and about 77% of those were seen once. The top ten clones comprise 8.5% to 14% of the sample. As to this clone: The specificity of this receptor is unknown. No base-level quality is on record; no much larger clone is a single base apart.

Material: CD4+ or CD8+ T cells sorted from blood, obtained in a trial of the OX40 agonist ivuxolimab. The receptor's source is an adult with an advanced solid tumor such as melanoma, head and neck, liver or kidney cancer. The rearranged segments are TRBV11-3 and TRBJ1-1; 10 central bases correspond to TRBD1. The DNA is TGTGCCAGCAGCTGGGACAGGGGTACTGAAGCTTTCTTT. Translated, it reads CASSWDRGTEAFF.